These T cell receptor beta chains were read from a single sample in a study of cytomegalovirus exposure and HLA in healthy donors. Generated by immunoSEQ multiplex PCR, the TCRdb table keeps only in-frame clones and is missing some. The profile covers 75,000 to 90,000 clones, with around 77% appearing a single time and 2.5% to 4% taken by the ten largest. Material for sequencing was PBMCs. The source of these receptors is a man aged 45-65 years in good health and CMV-seronegative. The CDR3 runs from the conserved cysteine through the conserved F or W. A D gene is named only where the DNA matches it firmly. Clone size, where shown, is once, few, many, or a class for clones that have expanded.

>.|TRBV7-2|TRBJ2-1|TRBD2
TGTGCCAGCAGCTTAGCCAGCGGGGGGTCATACAATGAGCAGTTCTTC
CASSLASGGSYNEQFF
>.|TRBV19|TRBJ2-2|.
TGTGCCAGTAGTATATTAATGGTCGGCGAGGGTCCGAACACCGGGGAGCTGTTTTTT
CASSILMVGEGPNTGELFF
>once|TRBV9|TRBJ2-2|.
TGTGCCAGCAGCGTAGGGGGCGAAGGCGGGGAGCTGTTTTTT
CASSVGGEGGELFF
>.|TRBV7-6|TRBJ1-1|TRBD1
TGTGCCAGCAGCCGGGACAGCAACACTGAAGCTTTCTTT
CASSRDSNTEAFF
>.|TRBV27|TRBJ2-7|.
TGTGCCAGCAGATGGACAGTGGCGAGGGAGCAGTACTTC
CASRWTVAREQYF
>.|TRBV7-9|TRBJ1-1|.
TGTGCCAGCAGCTCCGGGACAAACACTGAAGCTTTCTTT
CASSSGTNTEAFF
>.|TRBV5-1|TRBJ2-7|TRBD1
TGCGCCAGCAGCCCCGACAGGGGCCGCTACGAGCAGTACTTC
CASSPDRGRYEQYF
>few|TRBV5-5|TRBJ2-1|.
TGTGCCAGCAGCTTGGGGGACTCGACCTTGGGGTTCTTC
CASSLGDSTLGFF
>.|TRBV28|TRBJ1-1|.
TGTGCCAGCACCAGGGTGAACACTGAAGCTTTCTTT
CASTRVNTEAFF
>.|TRBV12-5|TRBJ1-5|.
TGTGCTAGTAACGGAGGGTCCGGTCAGCCCCAGCATTTT
CASNGGSGQPQHF
>.|TRBV10-3|TRBJ2-1|TRBD1
TGTGCCATCAGAGGCCGTAGACAGGGTAACGGGGTGGGTGAGCAGTTCTTC
CAIRGRRQGNGVGEQFF
>.|TRBV29-1|TRBJ2-5|TRBD2
TGCAGCGTTGCGACTAGCCATTTTGAGAAGACCCAGTACTTC
CSVATSHFEKTQYF
>few|TRBV7-8|TRBJ1-6|.
TGTGCCAGCAGCTTCGGAGGGTTAAATTCACCCCTCCACTTT
CASSFGGLNSPLHF
>.|TRBV6-5|TRBJ2-2|.
TGTGCCAGCAGTTACTCCAGGGGCGCGGGCACCGGGGAGCTGTTTTTT
CASSYSRGAGTGELFF
>.|TRBV18|TRBJ2-3|.
TGTGCCAGCTCACCATCCGCGGGCACAGATACGCAGTATTTT
CASSPSAGTDTQYF
>.|TRBV11-2|TRBJ2-5|TRBD2
TGTGCCAGCAGCTCCGTAGCGGGGCGAAGGGAGACCCAGTACTTC
CASSSVAGRRETQYF
>.|TRBV7-9|TRBJ1-6|.
TGTGCCAGCAGCTTAGACAGGGTCAGTAATTCACCCCTCCACTTT
CASSLDRVSNSPLHF
>.|TRBV5-6|TRBJ1-1|TRBD1
TGTGCCAGCAGCTTCGGGACAGGGGCTATGAACACTGAAGCTTTCTTT
CASSFGTGAMNTEAFF
>.|TRBV7-2|TRBJ1-6|.
TGTGCCAGCAGATCCCAGGGGCATTCACCCCTCCACTTT
CASRSQGHSPLHF
>.|TRBV2|TRBJ2-7|.
TGTGCCAGCGCGGAGGCCCACGAGCAGTACTTC
CASAEAHEQYF
>.|TRBV4-3|TRBJ2-1|.
TGCGCCAGCAGCAGTACAGGGTTCGGCTACAATGAGCAGTTCTTC
CASSSTGFGYNEQFF
>.|TRBV5-1|TRBJ2-6|TRBD1
TGCGCCAGCAGCTTATATACAGGGGGGTCTGGGGCCAACGTCCTGACTTTC
CASSLYTGGSGANVLTF
>.|TRBV30|TRBJ1-1|.
TGTGCCTGGAGTCGGGGGTGGACTGAAGCTTTCTTT
CAWSRGWTEAFF
>.|TRBV10-3|TRBJ2-7|.
TGTGCCATCAGTGCCGGACAGAGAAACCACACCTACGAGCAGTACTTC
CAISAGQRNHTYEQYF
>.|TRBV5-1|TRBJ2-7|.
TGCGCCAGCAGCTTGAGGCAGGGCCCCTACGAGCAGTACTTC
CASSLRQGPYEQYF
>.|TRBV11-2|TRBJ2-7|TRBD1
TGTGCCAGCAGCCCTATTACGGGACAGGCACTACGAAAGCAGTACTTC
CASSPITGQALRKQYF
>.|TRBV5-1|TRBJ1-2|.
TGCGCCAGCAGCCCCTTAGACAGCTCCTATGGCTACACCTTC
CASSPLDSSYGYTF
>.|TRBV12-5|TRBJ2-7|.
TGTGCTAGTGGCTCAGCCTACGAGCAGTACTTC
CASGSAYEQYF
>.|TRBV7-9|TRBJ2-7|TRBD2
TGTTCCAGCAGCTCAATAAAAGGCGGCAGCGGGGTCCACGAGCAGTACTTC
CSSSSIKGGSGVHEQYF
>.|TRBV10-3|TRBJ1-2|TRBD1
TGTGCCATCAGTGCCCTCGTCGGGGGGACAGGGTCCTTCGATGGCTACACCTTC
CAISALVGGTGSFDGYTF
>.|TRBV11-3|TRBJ2-1|.
TGTGCCAGCAGCTTAGTCAGAAGTAGCTCTGAGCAGTTCTTC
CASSLVRSSSEQFF
>.|TRBV30|TRBJ1-1|.
TGTGCCTGGAGTATGTACGAAATAAATGACAGAAACACTGAAGCTTTCTTT
CAWSMYEINDRNTEAFF
>.|TRBV5-4|TRBJ1-2|.
TGTGCCAGCAGCTTGTTGGGGGCGCACGGCTACACCTTC
CASSLLGAHGYTF
>.|TRBV7-2|TRBJ1-2|TRBD1
TGTGCCAGCAGCCGGGACAGCTCCAACTATGGCTACACCTTC
CASSRDSSNYGYTF
>.|TRBV7-2|TRBJ1-2|TRBD1
TGTGCCAGCAGCCAGCCACAGGGGGGCTACACCTTC
CASSQPQGGYTF
>.|TRBV5-5|TRBJ1-2|TRBD1
TGTGCCAGCAGCCAGACAGGGGTTGGCGGCTACACCTTC
CASSQTGVGGYTF
>.|TRBV2|TRBJ2-7|.
TGTGCCAGCAATACAGGCGGCTCCTACGAGCAGTACTTC
CASNTGGSYEQYF
>.|TRBV2|TRBJ2-1|TRBD2
TGTGCCAGCAGAGCTCGACTAGCGGGGGTCGGGAATGAGCAGTTCTTC
CASRARLAGVGNEQFF
>.|TRBV25-1|TRBJ1-1|.
TGTGCCAGCAGTGGAGGCGGGAACACTGAAGCTTTCTTT
CASSGGGNTEAFF
>.|TRBV5-5|TRBJ2-5|TRBD1
TGTGCCAGCAGCTCGTGGACAGGGACCGCGGTGCAGTACTTC
CASSSWTGTAVQYF
>.|TRBV4-2|TRBJ2-3|TRBD2
TGTGCCAGCAGCCAAGGCGGGGGGGTTACAGATACGCAGTATTTT
CASSQGGGVTDTQYF
>once|TRBV5-8|TRBJ2-1|TRBD2
TGTGCCAGCAGCCTGACCGGGACTAGCGGAAGCTCCTACAATGAGCAGTTCTTC
CASSLTGTSGSSYNEQFF
>.|TRBV7-2|TRBJ1-5|TRBD1
TGTGCCAGCAGCGAATGGGACAGGGCGGACAATCAGCCCCAGCATTTT
CASSEWDRADNQPQHF